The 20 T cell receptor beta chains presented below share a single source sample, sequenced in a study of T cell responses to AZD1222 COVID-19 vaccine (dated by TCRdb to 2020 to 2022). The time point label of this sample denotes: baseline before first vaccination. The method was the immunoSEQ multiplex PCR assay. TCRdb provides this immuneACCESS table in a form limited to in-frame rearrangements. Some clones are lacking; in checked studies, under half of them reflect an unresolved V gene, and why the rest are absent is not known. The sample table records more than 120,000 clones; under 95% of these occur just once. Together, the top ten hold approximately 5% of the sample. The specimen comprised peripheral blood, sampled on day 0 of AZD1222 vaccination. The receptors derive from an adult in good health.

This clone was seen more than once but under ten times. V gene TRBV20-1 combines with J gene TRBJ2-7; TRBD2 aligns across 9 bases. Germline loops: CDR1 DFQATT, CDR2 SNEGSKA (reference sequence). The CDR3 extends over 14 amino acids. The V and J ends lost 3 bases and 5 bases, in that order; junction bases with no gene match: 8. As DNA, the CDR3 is TGCAGTGCTAGTCCCCCTAGCGGGAAGAACGAGCAGTACTTC. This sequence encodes CSASPPSGKNEQYF.

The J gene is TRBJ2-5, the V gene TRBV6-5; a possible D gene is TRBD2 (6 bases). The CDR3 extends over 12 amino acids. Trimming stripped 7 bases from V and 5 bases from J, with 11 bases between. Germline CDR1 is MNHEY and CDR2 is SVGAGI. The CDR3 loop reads CASTGVGETQYF. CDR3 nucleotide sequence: TGTGCCAGCACGGGGGTCGGGGAGACCCAGTACTTC.

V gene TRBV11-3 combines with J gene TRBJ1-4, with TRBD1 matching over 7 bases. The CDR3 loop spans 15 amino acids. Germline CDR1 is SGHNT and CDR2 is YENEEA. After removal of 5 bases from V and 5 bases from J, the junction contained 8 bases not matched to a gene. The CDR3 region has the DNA TGTGCCAGCAGCGCCCCAGGGGGAGAAAATGAAAAACTGTTTTTT. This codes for CASSAPGGENEKLFF. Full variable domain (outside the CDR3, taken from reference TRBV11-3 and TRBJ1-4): EAGVVQSPRYKIIEKKQPVAFWCNPISGHNTLYWYLQNLGQGPELLIRYENEEAVDDSQLPKDRFSAERLKGVDSTLKIQPAELGDSAVYLCASSAPGGENEKLFFGSGTQLSVL.

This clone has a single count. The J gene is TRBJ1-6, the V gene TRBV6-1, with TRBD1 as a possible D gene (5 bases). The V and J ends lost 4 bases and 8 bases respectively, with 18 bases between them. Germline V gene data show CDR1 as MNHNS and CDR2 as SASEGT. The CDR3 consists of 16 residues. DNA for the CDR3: TGTGCCAGCAGTGCTCGTCAGGGCATATACGATTCACCCCTCCACTTT. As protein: CASSARQGIYDSPLHF.

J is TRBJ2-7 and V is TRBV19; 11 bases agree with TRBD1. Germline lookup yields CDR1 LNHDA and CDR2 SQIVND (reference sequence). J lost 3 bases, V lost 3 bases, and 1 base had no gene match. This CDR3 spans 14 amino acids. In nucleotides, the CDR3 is TGTGCCAGTAGTATCGGGACAGGGGGCTACGAGCAGTACTTC. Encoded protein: CASSIGTGGYEQYF.

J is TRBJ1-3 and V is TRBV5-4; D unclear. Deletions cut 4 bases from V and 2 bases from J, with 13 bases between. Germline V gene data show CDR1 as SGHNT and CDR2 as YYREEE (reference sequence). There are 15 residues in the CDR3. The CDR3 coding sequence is TGTGCCAGCAGCGTAGGGCCATCACCTGGAAACACCATATATTTT. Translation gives CASSVGPSPGNTIYF.

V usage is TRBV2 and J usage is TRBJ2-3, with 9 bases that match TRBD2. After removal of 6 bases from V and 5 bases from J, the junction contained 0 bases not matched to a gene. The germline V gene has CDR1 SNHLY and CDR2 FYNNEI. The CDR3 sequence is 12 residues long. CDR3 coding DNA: TGTGCCAGCAGAGCGGGGGGAGATACGCAGTATTTT. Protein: CASRAGGDTQYF.

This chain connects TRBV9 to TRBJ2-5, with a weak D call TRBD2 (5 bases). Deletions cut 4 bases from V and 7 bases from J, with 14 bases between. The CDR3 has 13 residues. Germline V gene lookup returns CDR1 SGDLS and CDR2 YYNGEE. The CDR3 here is CASSTTQRGTQYF. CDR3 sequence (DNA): TGTGCCAGCAGCACCACGCAACGGGGGACCCAGTACTTC.

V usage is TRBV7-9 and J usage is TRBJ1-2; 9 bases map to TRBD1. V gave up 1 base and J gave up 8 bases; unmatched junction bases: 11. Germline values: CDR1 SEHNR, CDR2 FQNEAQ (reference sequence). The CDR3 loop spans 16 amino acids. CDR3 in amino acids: CASSLVAGTGWRGYTF. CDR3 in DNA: TGTGCCAGCAGCTTAGTGGCCGGGACAGGGTGGAGAGGCTACACCTTC.

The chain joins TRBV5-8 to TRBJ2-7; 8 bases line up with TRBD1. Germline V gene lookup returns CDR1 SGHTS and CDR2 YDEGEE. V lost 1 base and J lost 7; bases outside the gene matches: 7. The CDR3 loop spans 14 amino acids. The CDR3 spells CASSLFQGAGEQYF. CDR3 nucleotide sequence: TGTGCCAGCAGCTTGTTCCAGGGGGCGGGGGAGCAGTACTTC.

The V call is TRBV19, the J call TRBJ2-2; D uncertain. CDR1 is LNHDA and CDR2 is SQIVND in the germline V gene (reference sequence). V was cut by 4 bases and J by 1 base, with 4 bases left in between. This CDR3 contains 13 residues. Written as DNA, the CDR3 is TGTGCCAGTAGTAGGGGGAACACCGGGGAGCTGTTTTTT. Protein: CASSRGNTGELFF.

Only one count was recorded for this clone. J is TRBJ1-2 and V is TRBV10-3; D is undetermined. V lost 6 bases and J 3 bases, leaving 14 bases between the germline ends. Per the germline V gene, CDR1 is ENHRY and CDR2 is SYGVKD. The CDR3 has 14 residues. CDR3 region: CAIRDEGKDYGYTF. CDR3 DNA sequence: TGTGCCATCAGGGACGAAGGCAAAGACTATGGCTACACCTTC.

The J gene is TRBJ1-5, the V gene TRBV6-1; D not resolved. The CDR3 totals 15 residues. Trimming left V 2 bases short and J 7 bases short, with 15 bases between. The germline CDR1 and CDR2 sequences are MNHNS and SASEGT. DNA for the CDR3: TGTGCCAGCAGTGAAAATGACGGAGGAGTCCAGCCCCAGCATTTT. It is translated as CASSENDGGVQPQHF.

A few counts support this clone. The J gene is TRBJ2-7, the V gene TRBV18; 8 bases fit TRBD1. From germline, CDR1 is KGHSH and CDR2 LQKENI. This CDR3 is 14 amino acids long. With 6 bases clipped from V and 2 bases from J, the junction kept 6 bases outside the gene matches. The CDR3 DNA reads TGTGCCAGCTCCCCGGGACAGGCCACCTACGAGCAGTACTTC. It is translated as CASSPGQATYEQYF.

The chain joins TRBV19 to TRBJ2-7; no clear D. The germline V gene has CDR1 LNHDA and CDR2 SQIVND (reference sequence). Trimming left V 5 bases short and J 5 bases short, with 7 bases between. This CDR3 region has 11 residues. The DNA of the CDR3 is TGTGCCAGTAGTGCAGCCCACGAGCAGTACTTC. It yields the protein CASSAAHEQYF.

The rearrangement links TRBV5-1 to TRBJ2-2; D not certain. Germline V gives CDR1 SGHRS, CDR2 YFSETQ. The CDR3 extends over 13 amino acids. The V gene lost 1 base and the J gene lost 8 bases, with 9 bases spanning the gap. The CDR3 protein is CASSLSRLGELFF. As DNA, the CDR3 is TGCGCCAGCAGCTTGAGTAGGCTTGGGGAGCTGTTTTTT.

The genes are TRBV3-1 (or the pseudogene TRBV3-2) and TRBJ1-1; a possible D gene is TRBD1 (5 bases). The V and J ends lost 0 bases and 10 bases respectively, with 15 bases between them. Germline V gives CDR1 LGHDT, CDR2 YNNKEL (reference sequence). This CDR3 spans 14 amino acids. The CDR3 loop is CASSQDQGAVSAFF. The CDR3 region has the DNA TGTGCCAGCAGCCAAGATCAGGGAGCGGTGTCAGCTTTCTTT.

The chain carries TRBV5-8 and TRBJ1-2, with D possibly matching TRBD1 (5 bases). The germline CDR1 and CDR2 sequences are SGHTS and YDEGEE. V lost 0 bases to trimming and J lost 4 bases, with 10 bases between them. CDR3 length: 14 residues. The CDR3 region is CASSLAGASYGYTF. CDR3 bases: TGTGCCAGCAGCTTGGCTGGGGCCTCCTATGGCTACACCTTC.

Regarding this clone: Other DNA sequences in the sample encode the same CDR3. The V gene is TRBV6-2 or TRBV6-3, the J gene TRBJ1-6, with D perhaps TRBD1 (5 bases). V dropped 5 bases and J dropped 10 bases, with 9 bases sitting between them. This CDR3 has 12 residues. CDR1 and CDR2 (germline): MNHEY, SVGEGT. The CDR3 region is CASSPRESPLHF. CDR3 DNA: TGTGCCAGCAGTCCCAGGGAATCACCCCTCCACTTT.

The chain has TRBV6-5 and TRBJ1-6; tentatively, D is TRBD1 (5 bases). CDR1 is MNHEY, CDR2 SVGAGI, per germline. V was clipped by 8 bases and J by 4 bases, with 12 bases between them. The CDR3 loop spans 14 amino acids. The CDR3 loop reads CASVLSGYNSPLHF. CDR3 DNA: TGTGCCAGCGTCTTGTCAGGGTATAATTCACCCCTCCACTTT.